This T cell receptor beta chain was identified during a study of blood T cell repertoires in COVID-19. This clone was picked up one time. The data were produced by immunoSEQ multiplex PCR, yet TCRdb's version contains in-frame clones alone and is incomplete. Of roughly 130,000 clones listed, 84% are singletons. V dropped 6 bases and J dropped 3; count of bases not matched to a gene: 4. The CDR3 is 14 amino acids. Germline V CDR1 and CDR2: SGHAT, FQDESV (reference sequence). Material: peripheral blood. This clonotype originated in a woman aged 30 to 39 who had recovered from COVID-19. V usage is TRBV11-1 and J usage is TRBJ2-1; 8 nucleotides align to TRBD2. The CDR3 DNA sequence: TGTGCCAGCAGAAAGACTAGCGACTACAATGAGCAGTTCTTC. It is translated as CASRKTSDYNEQFF.